This TCR beta chain stems from a study of cytomegalovirus exposure and HLA in healthy donors. PCR amplification relied on 60 Vbeta primers (plus 13 Jbeta primers). The protocol was immunoSEQ multiplex PCR, while the TCRdb copy is restricted to in-frame clones and leaves out a portion. The sample carries 100,000 or so clones, roughly three fifths recorded once. The CDR3 is made up of 16 amino acids. Germline V gene lookup returns CDR1 SEHNR and CDR2 FQNEAQ (reference sequence). V was pared by 0 bases and J by 0 bases, with 9 bases between. The receptor was derived from a woman aged 25-40 years in good health and CMV-seronegative. The V and J genes are TRBV7-9 and TRBJ2-1; maybe TRBD2 (5 bases). Sequencing was carried out using PBMCs. The CDR3 here is CASSLAGEPSYNEQFF. CDR3 DNA: TGTGCCAGCAGCTTAGCCGGGGAGCCCTCCTACAATGAGCAGTTCTTC.